This passage covers 3 T cell receptor beta chains from one sample sequenced in a study of OX40 agonist ivuxolimab in advanced cancers. Libraries came from the immunoSEQ multiplex PCR assay. Drawn from immuneACCESS, this table holds only the in-frame rearrangements with V and J called that TCRdb kept. Clones are partly lost; checked studies trace under half to an unresolved V gene and leave the rest unexplained. The sample table contains 30,000 to 40,000 clones; only one count was recorded for roughly 90% of them. Around 0.56% of the sample comes from the top ten. The material was CD4+ or CD8+ T cells sorted from blood, obtained in a trial of the OX40 agonist ivuxolimab. The receptors here all came from an adult with an advanced solid tumor such as melanoma, head and neck, liver or kidney cancer.

This sequence joins TRBV5-1 and TRBJ1-6, with 9 nucleotides matching TRBD1. The germline V gene encodes CDR1 SGHRS and CDR2 YFSETQ. V shed 0 bases, J shed 9 bases, and the junction held 1 base outside the gene matches. The CDR3 length is 14 residues. The CDR3 sequence is CASSLGDRVSPLHF. CDR3 sequence (DNA): TGCGCCAGCAGCTTGGGGGACAGGGTTTCACCCCTCCACTTT.

The gene calls are TRBV5-1 and TRBJ2-5; 7 nucleotides match TRBD1. Trimming cost V 4 bases and J 4 bases; bases outside gene matches: 7. The CDR3 covers 14 residues. CDR1 and CDR2 from the germline V gene are SGHRS and YFSETQ. The CDR3 nucleotides are TGCGCCAGCAGCGGGGACACAGGGGCAGAGACCCAGTACTTC. This encodes CASSGDTGAETQYF.

The gene calls are TRBV7-2 and TRBJ2-5, with 9 bases matching TRBD2. The CDR3 contains 16 residues. The V and J ends lost 1 base and 9 bases, in that order; junction bases with no gene match: 12. Germline CDR1 is SGHTA and CDR2 is FQGNSA. CDR3 amino acids: CASSLGPSGTPGPQYF. CDR3 nucleotide sequence: TGTGCCAGCAGCTTAGGGCCTAGCGGGACCCCGGGGCCCCAGTACTTC.